This T cell receptor beta chain was recorded in a study of blood T cells in healthy people across ages. Per the germline V gene, CDR1 is LGHNA and CDR2 is YSLEER. With V trimmed by 6 bases and J by 4 bases, 6 bases remained unmatched. This CDR3 has 15 amino acids. This clonotype turned up a few times. It was with a sample-barcoded 5' primer and a J-beta primer mix that a second PCR of roughly 7 to 12 cycles was run. MiXCR was run by TCRdb on the 5' RACE reads, yielding one entry per CDR3 protein. The sample contains 1 million to 1.2 million distinct CDR3 sequences, roughly two fifths of which appear only once.

Sequencing input: blood. The origin of this receptor is a man aged 18-30 years in good health. V and J are TRBV4-3 and TRBJ2-3; 11 nucleotides align to TRBD2. CDR3 residues: CASSFSGGVADTQYF. CDR3 DNA sequence: TGCGCCAGCAGTTTTAGCGGGGGGGTCGCAGATACGCAGTATTTT.